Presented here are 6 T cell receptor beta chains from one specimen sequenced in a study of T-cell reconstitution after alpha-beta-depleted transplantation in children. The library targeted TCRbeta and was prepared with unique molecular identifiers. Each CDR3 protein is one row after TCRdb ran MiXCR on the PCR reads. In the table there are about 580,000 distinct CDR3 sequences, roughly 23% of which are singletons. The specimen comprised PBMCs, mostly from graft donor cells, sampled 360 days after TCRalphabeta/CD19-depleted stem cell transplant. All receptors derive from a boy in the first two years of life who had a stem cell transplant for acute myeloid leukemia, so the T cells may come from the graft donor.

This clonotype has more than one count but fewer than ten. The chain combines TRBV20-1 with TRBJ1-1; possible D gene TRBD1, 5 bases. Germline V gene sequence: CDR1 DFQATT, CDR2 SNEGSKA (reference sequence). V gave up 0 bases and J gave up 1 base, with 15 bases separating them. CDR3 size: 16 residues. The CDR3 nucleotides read TGCAGTGCTAGAGACCCAGGCAGGGAGGGGAACACTGAAGCTTTCTTT. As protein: CSARDPGREGNTEAFF.

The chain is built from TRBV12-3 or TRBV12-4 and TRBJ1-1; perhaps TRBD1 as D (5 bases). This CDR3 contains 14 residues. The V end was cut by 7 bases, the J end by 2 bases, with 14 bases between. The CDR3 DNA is TGTGCCAGCACCAAGGGGCAGTCAAACACTGAAGCTTTCTTT. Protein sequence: CASTKGQSNTEAFF.

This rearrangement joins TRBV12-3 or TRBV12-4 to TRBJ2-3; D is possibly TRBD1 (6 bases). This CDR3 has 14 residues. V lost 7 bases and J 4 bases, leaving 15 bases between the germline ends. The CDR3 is CASTLKGVSDTQYF. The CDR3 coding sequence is TGTGCCAGCACCCTCAAGGGGGTCTCAGATACGCAGTATTTT.

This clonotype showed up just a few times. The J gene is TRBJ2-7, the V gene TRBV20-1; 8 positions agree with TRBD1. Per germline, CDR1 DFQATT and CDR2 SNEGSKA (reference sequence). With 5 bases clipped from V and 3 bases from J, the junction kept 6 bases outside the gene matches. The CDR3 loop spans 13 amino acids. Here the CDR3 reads CSAEDRENYEQYV. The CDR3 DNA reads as TGCAGTGCTGAGGACAGGGAAAACTACGAGCAGTACGTC.

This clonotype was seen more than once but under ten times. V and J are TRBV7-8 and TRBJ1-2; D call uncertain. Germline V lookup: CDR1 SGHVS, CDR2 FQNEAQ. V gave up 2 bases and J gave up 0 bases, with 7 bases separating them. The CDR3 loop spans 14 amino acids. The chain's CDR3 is CASSLFSSNYGYTF. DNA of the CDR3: TGTGCCAGCAGCTTATTTTCCTCTAACTATGGCTACACCTTC.

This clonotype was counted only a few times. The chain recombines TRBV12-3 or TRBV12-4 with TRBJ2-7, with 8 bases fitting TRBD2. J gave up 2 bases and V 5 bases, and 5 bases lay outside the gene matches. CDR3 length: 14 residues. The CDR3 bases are TGTGCCAGCAGTCCCTTAGCGGGGCCCTACGAGCAGTACTTC. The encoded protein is CASSPLAGPYEQYF.